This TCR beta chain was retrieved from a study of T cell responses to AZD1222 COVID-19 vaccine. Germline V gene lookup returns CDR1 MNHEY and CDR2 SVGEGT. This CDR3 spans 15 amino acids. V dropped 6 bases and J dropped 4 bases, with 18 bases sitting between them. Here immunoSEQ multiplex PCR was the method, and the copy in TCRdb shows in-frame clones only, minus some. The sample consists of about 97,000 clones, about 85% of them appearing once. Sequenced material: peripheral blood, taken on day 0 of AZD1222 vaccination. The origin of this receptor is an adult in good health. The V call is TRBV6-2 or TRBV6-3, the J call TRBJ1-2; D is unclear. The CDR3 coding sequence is TGTGCCAGCAGCCCCCCCGGGCCGGTGGTCTATGGCTACACCTTC. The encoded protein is CASSPPGPVVYGYTF.